This T cell receptor beta chain is from a study of blood T cell repertoires in COVID-19. In the study overall: Spain, Italy and the United States supplied samples that represented acute and convalescent COVID-19. In each case, the material was cDNA or gDNA derived from T cells, B-cell-depleted T cells, or PBMCs.

In the authors' methods: From reference gene primer amplification, estimates of nucleated cell counts were derived. Clones were read by immunoSEQ multiplex PCR, and TCRdb kept only the in-frame ones, dropping some. V and J calls and clone size are given by that table; D and trimming were obtained from the DNA. The repertoire holds roughly 53,000 clones, with over 70% as singletons. The V end was cut by 0 bases, the J end by 1 base, with 4 bases between. The CDR3 contains 13 residues. Germline V lookup: CDR1 GTSNPN, CDR2 SVGIG (reference sequence). The gene calls are TRBV30 and TRBJ1-5; no clear D. This clonotype was obtained from a woman of 80 years or more with COVID-19, enrolled during active disease. The sample comprised peripheral blood. CDR3 loop: CAWSVPSNQPQHF. As DNA, the CDR3 is TGTGCCTGGAGTGTTCCGAGCAATCAGCCCCAGCATTTT.